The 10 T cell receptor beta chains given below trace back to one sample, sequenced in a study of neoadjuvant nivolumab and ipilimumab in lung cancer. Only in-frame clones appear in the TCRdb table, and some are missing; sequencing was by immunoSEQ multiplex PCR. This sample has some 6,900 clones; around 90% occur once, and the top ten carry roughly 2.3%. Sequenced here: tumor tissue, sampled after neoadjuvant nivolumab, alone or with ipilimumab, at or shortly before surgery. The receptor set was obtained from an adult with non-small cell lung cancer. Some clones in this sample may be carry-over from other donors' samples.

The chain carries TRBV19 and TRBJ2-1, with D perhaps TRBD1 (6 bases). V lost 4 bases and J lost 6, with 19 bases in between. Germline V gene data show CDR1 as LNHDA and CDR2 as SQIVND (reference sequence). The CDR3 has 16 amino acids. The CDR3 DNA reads TGTGCCAGTAGTAGGGGGCGCCTTGACGTCTCCAATGAGCAGTTCTTC. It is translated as CASSRGRLDVSNEQFF.

The CDR3 sequence is CATTRHLGELFF. The CDR3 DNA follows: TGTGCCACCACCCGTCACCTCGGGGAGCTGTTTTTT. The chain employs TRBV7-8 and TRBJ2-2; D unclear. The CDR3 loop spans 12 amino acids. Trimming removed 10 bases at V and 7 bases at J, with 13 bases between. Per the germline V gene, CDR1 is SGHVS and CDR2 is FQNEAQ.

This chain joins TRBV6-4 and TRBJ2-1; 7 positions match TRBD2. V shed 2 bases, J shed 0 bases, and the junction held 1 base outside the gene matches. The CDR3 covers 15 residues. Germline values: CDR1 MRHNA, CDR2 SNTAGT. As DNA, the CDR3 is TGTGCCAGCAGTGACGGGAGGGCCTCCTACAATGAGCAGTTCTTC. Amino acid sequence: CASSDGRASYNEQFF.

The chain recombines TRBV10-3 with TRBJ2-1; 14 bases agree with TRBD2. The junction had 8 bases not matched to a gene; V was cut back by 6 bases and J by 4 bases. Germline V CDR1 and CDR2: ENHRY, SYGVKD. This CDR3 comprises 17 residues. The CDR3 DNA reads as TGTGCCATCAGGGGAGAGGGGACTAGCGGGAGATACAATGAGCAGTTCTTC. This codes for CAIRGEGTSGRYNEQFF.

DNA of the CDR3: TGCGCCAGCAGCGCGTACAGGGAGCGAACCCACTATGGCTACACCTTC. Amino acid sequence: CASSAYRERTHYGYTF. The rearrangement uses TRBV5-1 and TRBJ1-2; perhaps TRBD1 as D (6 bases). The CDR3 covers 16 residues. Germline V gene sequence: CDR1 SGHRS, CDR2 YFSETQ. V was trimmed by 4 bases and J by 3 bases, leaving 19 bases between them.

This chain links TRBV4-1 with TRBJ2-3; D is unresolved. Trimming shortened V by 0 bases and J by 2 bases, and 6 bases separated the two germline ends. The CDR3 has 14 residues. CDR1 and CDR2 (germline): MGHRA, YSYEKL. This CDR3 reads CASSQDPLTDTQYF. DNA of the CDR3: TGCGCCAGCAGCCAAGACCCCCTCACAGATACGCAGTATTTT.

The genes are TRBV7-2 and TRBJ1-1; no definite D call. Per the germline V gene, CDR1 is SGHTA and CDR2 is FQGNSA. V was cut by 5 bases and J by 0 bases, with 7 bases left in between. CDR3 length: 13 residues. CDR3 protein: CASSPYLNTEAFF. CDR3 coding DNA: TGTGCCAGCAGCCCCTATTTGAACACTGAAGCTTTCTTT.

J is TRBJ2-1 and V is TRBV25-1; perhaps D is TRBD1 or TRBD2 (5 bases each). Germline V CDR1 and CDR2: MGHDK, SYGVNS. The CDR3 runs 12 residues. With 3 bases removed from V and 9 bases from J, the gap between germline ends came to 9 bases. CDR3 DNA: TGTGCCAGCAGTGACCCAGGGAGTGAGCAGTTCTTC. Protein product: CASSDPGSEQFF.

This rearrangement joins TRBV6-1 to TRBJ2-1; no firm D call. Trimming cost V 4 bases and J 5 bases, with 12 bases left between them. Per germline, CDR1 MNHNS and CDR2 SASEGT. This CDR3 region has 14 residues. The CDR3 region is CASSGRTKNNEQFF. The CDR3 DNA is TGTGCCAGCAGTGGCAGGACCAAGAACAATGAGCAGTTCTTC.

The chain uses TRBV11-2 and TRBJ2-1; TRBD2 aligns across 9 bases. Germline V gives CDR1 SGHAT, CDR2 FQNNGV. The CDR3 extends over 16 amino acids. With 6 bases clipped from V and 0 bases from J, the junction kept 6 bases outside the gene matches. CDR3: CASRPLAGSSYNEQFF. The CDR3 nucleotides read TGTGCCAGCAGGCCGCTAGCGGGAAGCTCCTACAATGAGCAGTTCTTC.